These T cell receptor beta chains were read from a single sample in a study of shared clonotypes between healthy human individuals. Assay: immunoSEQ multiplex PCR; the TCRdb copy retains only in-frame clones and omits some. The profile shows around 750,000 clones, under 80% of them singletons. Source material: memory CD4+ T cells sorted from blood. Every receptor here comes from a woman aged 25 to 45 in good health. Each CDR3 is given with its conserved first and last residue. The D gene is left open where the match is weak. Clone size, where shown, is once, few, many, or a class for clones that have expanded.

size: NA
D: NA
J: TRBJ1-1
V: TRBV7-2
CDR3: CASSLVLNTEAFF
DNA: TGTGCCAGCAGCTTAGTGTTGAACACTGAAGCTTTCTTT

size: NA
D: NA
J: TRBJ2-3
V: TRBV7-7
CDR3: CASSQNPGISDTQYF
DNA: TGTGCCAGCAGCCAAAATCCAGGGATATCAGATACGCAGTATTTT

size: NA
D: NA
J: TRBJ2-2
V: TRBV6-1
CDR3: CASRDRASTGELFF
DNA: TGTGCCAGCAGAGACCGGGCAAGCACCGGGGAGCTGTTTTTT

size: NA
D: NA
J: TRBJ2-5
V: TRBV7-8
CDR3: CASSFRTSQGTQYF
DNA: TGTGCCAGCAGCTTCAGGACCTCCCAGGGGACCCAGTACTTC

size: NA
D: TRBD2
J: TRBJ2-1
V: TRBV30
CDR3: CASNRVGTKNEQFF
DNA: TGTGCCTCCAACCGGGTGGGGACTAAAAATGAGCAGTTCTTC

size: NA
D: NA
J: TRBJ1-1
V: TRBV28
CDR3: CASIPNQGANTEAFF
DNA: TGTGCCAGCATCCCTAACCAGGGCGCAAACACTGAAGCTTTCTTT

size: NA
D: NA
J: TRBJ1-4
V: TRBV2
CDR3: CATSLNEKLFF
DNA: TGTGCCACCTCGTTGAATGAAAAACTGTTTTTT

size: once
D: NA
J: TRBJ2-5
V: TRBV6-1
CDR3: CASSPFMQAQETQYF
DNA: TGTGCCAGCAGCCCTTTTATGCAGGCACAAGAGACCCAGTACTTC

size: NA
D: NA
J: TRBJ2-4
V: TRBV4-1
CDR3: CASSQGQGVKNIQYF
DNA: TGCGCCAGCAGCCAAGGGCAAGGGGTCAAAAACATTCAGTACTTC

size: few
D: NA
J: TRBJ2-7
V: TRBV7-6
CDR3: CASSLYQSYEQYF
DNA: TGTGCCAGCAGCTTATATCAGTCCTACGAGCAGTACTTC

size: once
D: NA
J: TRBJ2-1
V: TRBV27
CDR3: CASSCQGCYEQFF
DNA: TGTGCCAGCAGTTGCCAGGGATGTTATGAGCAGTTCTTC

size: few
D: NA
J: TRBJ2-7
V: TRBV7-3
CDR3: CASSLNGFGYEQYF
DNA: TGTGCCAGCAGCTTAAATGGTTTTGGGTACGAGCAGTACTTC

size: NA
D: NA
J: TRBJ2-1
V: TRBV19
CDR3: CASTTFAGSYNEQFF
DNA: TGTGCCAGTACTACCTTTGCGGGCTCCTACAATGAGCAGTTCTTC

size: NA
D: TRBD1
J: TRBJ1-1
V: TRBV5-6
CDR3: CASSLFGQGAGRPEAFF
DNA: TGTGCCAGCAGCTTGTTCGGACAGGGGGCTGGACGGCCTGAAGCTTTCTTT

size: NA
D: TRBD1
J: TRBJ2-1
V: TRBV27
CDR3: CASGLSGTGYYNEQFF
DNA: TGTGCCAGCGGCTTATCCGGGACAGGGTACTACAATGAGCAGTTCTTC

size: NA
D: TRBD2
J: TRBJ2-7
V: TRBV6-1
CDR3: CASSPGGGTNEQYF
DNA: TGTGCCAGCAGTCCGGGGGGGGGCACCAACGAGCAGTACTTC

size: NA
D: NA
J: TRBJ2-2
V: TRBV5-1
CDR3: CASSLEGGATGELFF
DNA: TGCGCCAGCAGCTTAGAAGGAGGGGCCACCGGGGAGCTGTTTTTT

size: NA
D: NA
J: TRBJ1-1
V: TRBV7-9
CDR3: CASSLRGDTEAFF
DNA: TGTGCCAGCAGCTTAAGGGGGGACACTGAAGCTTTCTTT

size: few
D: TRBD1
J: TRBJ2-7
V: TRBV5-1
CDR3: CASSGGQELVSYEQYF
DNA: TGCGCCAGCAGCGGGGGACAGGAACTGGTTTCCTACGAGCAGTACTTC

size: NA
D: NA
J: TRBJ2-5
V: TRBV9
CDR3: CASSASQLETQYF
DNA: TGTGCCAGCAGCGCCTCCCAGCTCGAGACCCAGTACTTC

size: NA
D: NA
J: TRBJ2-2
V: TRBV14
CDR3: CASSQARRSGELFF
DNA: TGTGCCAGCAGCCAAGCACGGAGGTCTGGGGAGCTGTTTTTT

size: once
D: NA
J: TRBJ2-3
V: TRBV5-6
CDR3: CASSLVGATDTQYF
DNA: TGTGCCAGCAGCTTGGTAGGGGCGACAGATACGCAGTATTTT

size: NA
D: NA
J: TRBJ2-6
V: TRBV18
CDR3: CASSPQQGTSNSGANVLTF
DNA: TGTGCCAGCTCACCACAACAAGGGACCTCAAACTCTGGGGCCAACGTCCTGACTTTC

size: NA
D: TRBD2
J: TRBJ2-2
V: TRBV11-1
CDR3: CASSPTSGRAGELFF
DNA: TGTGCCAGCAGCCCGACTAGCGGGAGGGCAGGGGAGCTGTTTTTT

size: NA
D: TRBD1
J: TRBJ1-5
V: TRBV28
CDR3: CASRTGTGRPQHF
DNA: TGTGCCAGCAGAACCGGGACAGGAAGGCCCCAGCATTTT

size: NA
D: NA
J: TRBJ1-1
V: TRBV6-6
CDR3: CASSLGGGNTEAFF
DNA: TGTGCCAGCAGTTTAGGGGGGGGGAACACTGAAGCTTTCTTT

size: NA
D: NA
J: TRBJ1-2
V: TRBV7-9
CDR3: CASSLAGAGGYTF
DNA: TGTGCCAGCAGCTTAGCCGGGGCGGGCGGCTACACCTTC

size: NA
D: NA
J: TRBJ2-3
V: TRBV25-1
CDR3: CASSGAPGRTDTQYF
DNA: TGTGCCAGCAGTGGGGCCCCGGGGCGCACAGATACGCAGTATTTT

size: few
D: TRBD1
J: TRBJ1-1
V: TRBV28
CDR3: CASRRTGNTEAFF
DNA: TGTGCCAGCAGGCGGACAGGGAACACTGAAGCTTTCTTT

size: few
D: NA
J: TRBJ1-1
V: TRBV6-1
CDR3: CASSPTGIGAFF
DNA: TGTGCCAGCAGTCCTACAGGGATTGGAGCTTTCTTT

size: NA
D: NA
J: TRBJ2-7
V: TRBV29-1
CDR3: CSVEGGGNEQYF
DNA: TGCAGCGTTGAAGGAGGGGGAAACGAGCAGTACTTC

size: NA
D: NA
J: TRBJ2-7
V: TRBV10-3
CDR3: CATSDRSSYEQYF
DNA: TGTGCCACCTCGGACAGATCCTCCTACGAGCAGTACTTC

size: NA
D: TRBD2
J: TRBJ2-7
V: TRBV11-2
CDR3: CASSSLTAGAEQYF
DNA: TGTGCCAGCAGCTCACTAACCGCGGGAGCCGAGCAGTACTTC

size: NA
D: NA
J: TRBJ2-1
V: TRBV5-1
CDR3: CASSPWSSAPEQFF
DNA: TGCGCCAGCAGCCCCTGGAGTTCCGCCCCGGAGCAGTTCTTC

size: NA
D: NA
J: TRBJ1-1
V: TRBV28
CDR3: CASKIAIAGAEAFF
DNA: TGTGCCAGCAAAATCGCCATCGCTGGGGCTGAAGCTTTCTTT

size: few
D: NA
J: TRBJ1-2
V: TRBV6-1
CDR3: CASSDSPTGNYGYTF
DNA: TGTGCCAGCAGCGATTCCCCGACTGGGAACTATGGCTACACCTTC

size: few
D: NA
J: TRBJ1-1
V: TRBV21-1
CDR3: CASSNGTGLNTEAFF
DNA: TGTGCCAGCAGCAACGGGACAGGGTTGAACACTGAAGCTTTCTTT

size: NA
D: TRBD1
J: TRBJ1-2
V: TRBV28
CDR3: CASSLQGDYGYTF
DNA: TGTGCCAGCAGCCTACAGGGGGACTATGGCTACACCTTC

size: NA
D: TRBD1
J: TRBJ2-7
V: TRBV18
CDR3: CASSPSLGTGGFEQYF
DNA: TGTGCCAGCTCACCTTCTCTCGGGACAGGGGGCTTTGAGCAGTACTTC

size: NA
D: NA
J: TRBJ2-3
V: TRBV20-1
CDR3: CSASYGYTQYF
DNA: TGCAGTGCTAGTTATGGGTATACGCAGTATTTT

size: once
D: NA
J: TRBJ1-5
V: TRBV27
CDR3: CASSLFPPRVGQPQHF
DNA: TGTGCCAGCAGTTTATTCCCCCCGAGGGTGGGCCAGCCCCAGCATTTT

size: few
D: TRBD1
J: TRBJ2-7
V: TRBV5-1
CDR3: CASSSGTATYEQYF
DNA: TGCGCCAGCAGCTCCGGGACAGCGACCTACGAGCAGTACTTC

size: NA
D: TRBD1
J: TRBJ1-2
V: TRBV19
CDR3: CASSPRTGGVYGYTF
DNA: TGTGCCAGTAGTCCAAGGACAGGGGGCGTCTATGGCTACACCTTC

size: NA
D: TRBD2
J: TRBJ2-1
V: TRBV19
CDR3: CASSPRGGDEQFF
DNA: TGTGCCAGTAGCCCTAGGGGAGGGGATGAGCAGTTCTTC

size: once
D: NA
J: TRBJ2-2
V: TRBV19
CDR3: CASSTRDLPTGELFF
DNA: TGTGCCAGTAGTACCCGGGACTTACCCACCGGGGAGCTGTTTTTT

size: NA
D: TRBD2
J: TRBJ2-1
V: TRBV2
CDR3: CASRRLGSGVYNEQFF
DNA: TGTGCCAGCAGAAGGCTGGGGAGCGGGGTTTACAATGAGCAGTTCTTC

size: NA
D: NA
J: TRBJ1-1
V: TRBV18
CDR3: CASSPGGGNTEAFF
DNA: TGTGCCAGCTCACCAGGCGGGGGGAACACTGAAGCTTTCTTT

size: NA
D: NA
J: TRBJ2-6
V: TRBV6-1
CDR3: CASGRTYSGANVLTF
DNA: TGTGCCAGCGGTCGGACGTACTCTGGGGCCAACGTCCTGACTTTC

size: NA
D: NA
J: TRBJ2-7
V: TRBV2
CDR3: CASSVPLSSYEQYF
DNA: TGTGCCAGCAGTGTTCCCTTAAGCTCCTACGAGCAGTACTTC

size: NA
D: NA
J: TRBJ1-1
V: TRBV18
CDR3: CASSSDKNTEAFF
DNA: TGTGCCAGCTCAAGCGACAAGAACACTGAAGCTTTCTTT

size: NA
D: TRBD2
J: TRBJ2-1
V: TRBV27
CDR3: CASSIPSGRVHEQFF
DNA: TGTGCCAGCAGTATTCCTAGCGGGAGGGTTCATGAGCAGTTCTTC

size: few
D: NA
J: TRBJ1-2
V: TRBV7-3
CDR3: CASSPTQNAFYGYTF
DNA: TGTGCCAGCAGCCCCACACAAAACGCCTTCTATGGCTACACCTTC

size: NA
D: NA
J: TRBJ2-1
V: TRBV19
CDR3: CASRAANLGGGLSEQFF
DNA: TGTGCCAGTAGGGCCGCTAACTTGGGAGGGGGCCTTAGTGAGCAGTTCTTC

size: NA
D: NA
J: TRBJ2-3
V: TRBV6-5
CDR3: CASTNRQYTDTQYF
DNA: TGTGCCAGCACTAACAGGCAGTACACAGATACGCAGTATTTT

size: NA
D: NA
J: TRBJ2-1
V: TRBV30
CDR3: CAWMRGRNEQFF
DNA: TGTGCCTGGATGAGGGGCAGGAATGAGCAGTTCTTC

size: NA
D: NA
J: TRBJ2-3
V: TRBV7-3
CDR3: CASSFGVARDTQYF
DNA: TGTGCCAGCAGCTTTGGGGTAGCCCGCGATACGCAGTATTTT

size: few
D: NA
J: TRBJ2-7
V: TRBV10-2
CDR3: CASSELPHRGEQYF
DNA: TGCGCCAGCAGTGAATTACCACACCGAGGCGAGCAGTACTTC

size: NA
D: NA
J: TRBJ1-1
V: TRBV7-3
CDR3: CASSFHREAEAFF
DNA: TGTGCCAGCAGCTTCCACAGGGAGGCTGAAGCTTTCTTT

size: NA
D: TRBD1
J: TRBJ2-1
V: TRBV7-9
CDR3: CASSPGQGGGEQFF
DNA: TGTGCCAGCAGCCCGGGACAGGGGGGCGGTGAGCAGTTCTTC

size: NA
D: TRBD2
J: TRBJ2-2
V: TRBV27
CDR3: CASTNGLAGGPDTGELFF
DNA: TGTGCCAGCACCAACGGACTAGCGGGAGGGCCCGACACCGGGGAGCTGTTTTTT